A single sample is the source of the 22 T cell receptor beta chains below, sequenced in a study of T cells in Graves' hyperthyroidism and ophthalmopathy (dated by TCRdb to between 2019 and 2020). Library generation was performed with multiplex PCR. The instrument given in TCRdb is Illumina HiSeq 2000. The TCR beta CDR3 regions were amplified from the RNA transcripts. The first round of RT-PCR for the TCR CDR3 was performed with the HTBI primer set and the Qiagen OneStep RT-PCR kit. Through fastp at Q25 and MiXCR, TCRdb rebuilt clones from the public reads, retaining in-frame beta chains. Entries that share a CDR3 protein sequence are merged under the most common genes and DNA. The sample records 550,000 to 700,000 distinct CDR3 sequences, roughly 15% of which are singletons. The ten top clones hold around 4.1% of the sample. Sequenced material: blood. The receptors originated from a woman aged 40 to 49 with Graves' ophthalmopathy.

This clonotype was recorded many times. This chain connects TRBV28 to TRBJ2-7, with D unresolved. This CDR3 spans 14 amino acids. CDR1 MDHEN and CDR2 SYDVKM come from the germline V gene. V lost 1 base and J 3 bases, leaving 10 bases between the germline ends. The CDR3 bases are TGTGCCAGCAGTTTATCCACAACCAACTACGAGCAGTACTTC. Translated, it gives CASSLSTTNYEQYF.

This clonotype was observed once. The chain has TRBV6-1 and TRBJ2-2; no clear D gene. This CDR3 contains 15 residues. Germline CDR1 is MNHNS and CDR2 is SASEGT. Trimming stripped 1 base from V and 8 bases from J, with 14 bases between. The CDR3 DNA reads as TGTGCCAGCAGTGAAGACAATCCCTCGGTGGGGGAGCTGTTTTTT. It encodes CASSEDNPSVGELFF.

There are a few counts of this clonotype. The rearrangement uses TRBV5-1 and TRBJ2-5, with 10 bases identical to TRBD2. Germline assignment: CDR1 SGHRS and CDR2 YFSETQ. V lost 0 bases and J lost 3; bases outside the gene matches: 8. The CDR3 has 17 residues. The CDR3 region is CASSLGLAGVVEETQYF. The CDR3 DNA is TGCGCCAGCAGCTTGGGGCTAGCGGGAGTCGTGGAAGAGACCCAGTACTTC.

In its sample, this clonotype was seen many times. This sequence joins TRBV7-2 and TRBJ2-7; D remains unclear. V lost 5 bases, J lost 0 bases, and 11 bases lay in between. Germline V gene lookup returns CDR1 SGHTA and CDR2 FQGNSA. This CDR3 comprises 14 residues. As DNA, the CDR3 is TGTGCCAGCAGCCCCTACCCAGGCTCCTACGAGCAGTACTTC. Its protein product is CASSPYPGSYEQYF.

This clonotype was seen ten or more times. The chain combines TRBV7-2 with TRBJ1-1; D is possibly TRBD1 (5 bases). The CDR3 is 13 amino acids. V was trimmed by 7 bases and J by 6 bases, leaving 15 bases between them. Germline values: CDR1 SGHTA, CDR2 FQGNSA. The CDR3 sequence: CASTLPGLAEAFF. The CDR3 nucleotides read TGTGCCAGCACCCTCCCAGGGCTCGCTGAAGCTTTCTTT.

This clonotype was detected ten times or more. The chain recombines TRBV6-2 or TRBV6-3 with TRBJ2-5; D possibly uses TRBD1 or TRBD2 (6 bases each). Trimming removed 4 bases at V and 4 bases at J, with 7 bases between. Germline V gives CDR1 MNHEY, CDR2 SVGEGT. There are 12 residues in the CDR3. In nucleotides, the CDR3 is TGTGCCAGCAGTTCGGGGGCAGAGACCCAGTACTTC. This codes for CASSSGAETQYF.

This clonotype was observed at least ten times. The chain uses TRBV11-2 and TRBJ1-2; 8 bases fit TRBD1. Germline V gene lookup returns CDR1 SGHAT and CDR2 FQNNGV. J gave up 2 bases and V 2 bases, and 7 bases lay outside the gene matches. The CDR3 has 16 amino acids. The CDR3 DNA reads as TGTGCCAGCAGCTTAACCTGGACAGGGATGAACTATGGCTACACCTTC. Its translation is CASSLTWTGMNYGYTF.

J is TRBJ2-2 and V is TRBV11-1; D is perhaps TRBD2 (6 bases). The V gene's germline CDR1 is SGHAT and CDR2 FQDESV (reference sequence). V gave up 5 bases and J gave up 0 bases, with 16 bases separating them. The CDR3 is made up of 17 amino acids. CDR3 bases: TGTGCCAGCAGCCCAAAGTCGTGGGGGGCGAACACCGGGGAGCTGTTTTTT. Translation: CASSPKSWGANTGELFF.

This clonotype was recorded at least ten times. The chain is built from TRBV6-1 and TRBJ2-7; tentative D call: TRBD1 (6 bases). Germline-derived CDR1 and CDR2 are MNHNS and SASEGT. The germline V and J ends were trimmed by 4 bases and 0 bases, with 13 bases remaining between them. The CDR3 contains 15 residues. CDR3 DNA: TGTGCCAGCAGTGCGGACAGCCCGAGCTCCTACGAGCAGTACTTC. This encodes CASSADSPSSYEQYF.

In its sample, this clonotype was seen many times. The chain is built from TRBV25-1 and TRBJ1-2, with D possibly matching TRBD1 (6 bases). The V gene lost 1 base and the J gene lost 3 bases, with 9 bases spanning the gap. The CDR3 covers 14 residues. Looked up from germline, CDR1 is MGHDK and CDR2 is SYGVNS. The CDR3, as DNA: TGTGCCAGCAGTGAATCAGGGGCTCACTATGGCTACACCTTC. Protein: CASSESGAHYGYTF.

This rearrangement joins TRBV11-2 to TRBJ1-2; no firm D call. This CDR3 contains 13 residues. The germline V gene has CDR1 SGHAT and CDR2 FQNNGV. With 5 bases removed from V and 7 bases from J, the gap between germline ends came to 14 bases. CDR3 DNA: TGTGCCAGCAGCCTCGAACCTCTGGGTGGCTACACCTTC. Residues: CASSLEPLGGYTF.

The chain combines TRBV6-2 or TRBV6-3 with TRBJ1-1; D remains unclear. CDR3 length equals 16 residues. Trimming took off 2 bases at V and 5 bases at J, with 18 bases between the two ends. The germline CDR1 and CDR2 sequences are MNHEY and SVGEGT. This CDR3 is CASSYTHSRLGTEAFF. Written as DNA, the CDR3 is TGTGCCAGCAGTTACACCCATTCTCGCCTGGGGACTGAAGCTTTCTTT.

This clonotype has only a few counts. The chain links TRBV18 to TRBJ1-1; a possible D gene is TRBD1 (6 bases). CDR1 and CDR2 (germline): KGHSH, LQKENI. V dropped 1 base and J dropped 9 bases, with 12 bases sitting between them. The CDR3 has 13 residues. CDR3 DNA sequence: TGTGCCAGCTCACCACGACAGGCAGTCCAAGCTTTCTTT. This sequence encodes CASSPRQAVQAFF. The full variable domain, rest sourced from reference TRBV18 and TRBJ1-1, is NAGVMQNPRHLVRRRGQEARLRCSPMKGHSHVYWYRQLPEEGLKFMVYLQKENIIDESGMPKERFSAEFPKEGPSILRIQQVVRGDSAAYFCASSPRQAVQAFFGQGTRLTVV.

This chain uses TRBV6-1 with TRBJ2-5; possible D gene TRBD2, 5 bases. Germline assignment: CDR1 MNHNS and CDR2 SASEGT. CDR3 length: 17 amino acids. The V and J ends lost 6 bases and 1 base respectively, with 21 bases between them. Written as DNA, the CDR3 is TGTGCCAGCAGGCCCCGAGGGTACATCCTCTCCCAAGAGACCCAGTACTTC. This codes for CASRPRGYILSQETQYF.

This clonotype has ten or more counts. The V gene is TRBV27, the J gene TRBJ2-6, with D uncertain. The germline V gene has CDR1 MNHEY and CDR2 SMNVEV (reference sequence). Trimming removed 3 bases at V and 2 bases at J, with 5 bases between. The CDR3 totals 14 residues. CDR3 DNA sequence: TGTGCCAGCAGTTTTGGGACTGGGGCCAACGTCCTGACTTTC. It translates to CASSFGTGANVLTF.

As regards this clonotype: A much larger clone is a single base away; this may be a read error. The chain links TRBV30 to TRBJ1-5; possible D gene TRBD1, 5 bases. The germline CDR1 and CDR2 sequences are GTSNPN and SVGIG (reference sequence). V lost 3 bases and J 8 bases, leaving 14 bases between the germline ends. The CDR3 loop spans 13 amino acids. CDR3 nucleotides: TGTGCCTGGAGCCTGGGGGGGGACGAGCCCCAGCATTTT. This encodes CAWSLGGDEPQHF.

The rearrangement joins TRBV5-1 to TRBJ1-1; 8 bases fit TRBD1. Germline V CDR1 and CDR2: SGHRS, YFSETQ. The CDR3 runs to 16 residues. The V gene end was trimmed by 0 bases and the J gene end by 1 base; junction bases not matched to a gene: 5. Here the CDR3 DNA reads TGCGCCAGCAGCTTGGGATGGACAGGGTCGAACACTGAAGCTTTCTTT. It yields the protein CASSLGWTGSNTEAFF.

At least ten counts were recorded for this clonotype. V gene TRBV11-2 combines with J gene TRBJ1-1, with TRBD1 as a possible D gene (5 bases). The germline V gene encodes CDR1 SGHAT and CDR2 FQNNGV. V gave up 0 bases and J gave up 6 bases, with 11 bases separating them. The CDR3 has 14 residues. CDR3 in amino acids: CASSLERGKPEAFF. CDR3 nucleotides: TGTGCCAGCAGCTTAGAACGGGGGAAGCCTGAAGCTTTCTTT.

Here the CDR3 reads CASGPGTVGNQPQHF. Here the CDR3 DNA reads TGTGCCAGTGGACCCGGGACAGTAGGAAATCAGCCCCAGCATTTT. The rearrangement links TRBV11-2 to TRBJ1-5; 7 nucleotides align to TRBD1. This CDR3 contains 15 residues. Germline V gives CDR1 SGHAT, CDR2 FQNNGV. Germline trimming cut 9 bases from V and 4 bases from J; bases unmatched to any gene: 12. Together with reference TRBV11-2 and TRBJ1-5, the CDR3 gives the full variable domain: EAGVAQSPRYKIIEKRQSVAFWCNPISGHATLYWYQQILGQGPKLLIQFQNNGVVDDSQLPKDRFSAERLKGVDSTLKIQPAKLEDSAVYLCASGPGTVGNQPQHFGDGTRLSIL.

The J gene is TRBJ1-3, the V gene TRBV12-3 or TRBV12-4; TRBD1 is a possible D gene (5 bases). CDR3 length equals 13 residues. Trimming pared 11 bases from V and 3 bases from J, leaving 14 bases between. The CDR3 DNA is TGTGCCGGAGACCGGGACGGTGGAAACACCATATATTTT. Translating it yields CAGDRDGGNTIYF.

There are many counts of this clonotype. The gene calls are TRBV5-1 and TRBJ1-2; 7 bases are shared with TRBD1. The CDR3 consists of 14 residues. The V gene end was trimmed by 4 bases and the J gene end by 5 bases; junction bases not matched to a gene: 8. CDR1 is SGHRS, CDR2 YFSETQ, per germline. CDR3 region: CASSPSQGVYGYTF. CDR3 nucleotides: TGCGCCAGCAGCCCCTCTCAGGGGGTATATGGCTACACCTTC.

This clonotype was seen many times. CDR3 protein: CASSLLTGGGEAFF. For the CDR3, the DNA is TGTGCCAGCAGTTTGTTGACAGGGGGCGGTGAAGCTTTCTTT. The rearrangement links TRBV27 to TRBJ1-1; the match to TRBD1 covers 10 bases. After removal of 3 bases from V and 7 bases from J, the junction contained 5 bases not matched to a gene. CDR1 MNHEY and CDR2 SMNVEV come from the germline V gene (reference sequence). CDR3 length: 14 residues.